The clone carrying this TCR beta chain was seen many times. The antigen is not known. About a million sorted CD4+ or CD8+ T cells made each library. The authors produced cDNA by 5'RACE using 10-nucleotide random UMIs. Every sequencing run produced over 180 million TCR-beta sequences that came from 15-18 subjects. Using its own MiXCR run on the 5' RACE reads, TCRdb lists one record per CDR3 protein. The data hold roughly 39,000 distinct CDR3 sequences, with 6.5% to 8.5% observed a single time. The sample is drawn from a study of neurological immune-mediated disorders. Study-level findings and limits: Patients with HTLV-1-associated myelopathy showed the most TCR clonal expansion. Those with multiple sclerosis showed the least, falling below healthy controls.

V shed 7 bases and J shed 5 bases, with 21 bases lying between them. Germline V gene lookup returns CDR1 ENHRY and CDR2 SYGVKD. The CDR3 runs 17 residues. This chain connects TRBV10-3 to TRBJ1-6; D perhaps matches TRBD1 (6 bases). The sequence derives from a man in his forties or fifties in good health. The sample comprised CD4+ T cells from blood. CDR3 amino acids: CAIKAEGGIRNNSPLHF. CDR3 DNA sequence: TGTGCCATCAAAGCCGAAGGGGGAATTCGGAATAATTCACCCCTCCACTTT.